The 13 T cell receptor beta chains presented below share a single source sample, sequenced in a study of T cell responses to AZD1222 COVID-19 vaccine. Method: immunoSEQ multiplex PCR; TCRdb's copy keeps in-frame clones and lacks some. The data hold 150,000 to 200,000 clones, with 90% to 95% observed a single time. The sample in question was peripheral blood, obtained on day 0 of AZD1222 vaccination. The receptors stem from an adult in good health.

The count of this clone is one. The chain is built from TRBV4-3 and TRBJ2-3; the D is unclear. This CDR3 region has 18 residues. Germline V gene sequence: CDR1 LGHNA, CDR2 YSLEER. The V end was cut by 1 base, the J end by 2 bases, with 19 bases between. This chain's CDR3 is CASSQVGPAQGNTDTQYF. The CDR3 bases are TGCGCCAGCAGCCAAGTAGGCCCAGCTCAAGGAAACACAGATACGCAGTATTTT.

The gene calls are TRBV10-3 and TRBJ1-3, with TRBD1 matching over 7 bases. Germline V lookup: CDR1 ENHRY, CDR2 SYGVKD. The CDR3 has 16 residues. J was trimmed by 4 bases and V by 7 bases; bases with no gene match: 13. The CDR3 region is CAIKAGGSQAGNTIYF. In DNA, the CDR3 is TGTGCCATCAAGGCAGGGGGGTCCCAGGCCGGAAACACCATATATTTT.

The gene calls are TRBV5-1 and TRBJ1-1; D is unclear. This CDR3 spans 15 amino acids. V lost 0 bases and J 6 bases, leaving 15 bases between the germline ends. The germline CDR1 and CDR2 sequences are SGHRS and YFSETQ. CDR3 sequence: CASSLATQFSAEAFF. The DNA for the CDR3 is TGCGCCAGCAGCTTGGCAACACAGTTCAGCGCTGAAGCTTTCTTT.

The chain links TRBV4-1 to TRBJ2-3, with a possible D match to TRBD1 (6 bases). The CDR3 extends over 16 amino acids. Germline V gene sequence: CDR1 MGHRA, CDR2 YSYEKL. V was clipped by 4 bases and J by 1 base, with 15 bases between them. DNA of the CDR3: TGCGCCAGCAGCCCCCAATGGGGGCTTCGCACAGATACGCAGTATTTT. Its translation: CASSPQWGLRTDTQYF.

V and J are TRBV7-3 and TRBJ2-1, with D possibly matching TRBD2 (6 bases). This CDR3 is 14 amino acids long. The germline V gene has CDR1 SGHTA and CDR2 FQGTGA. V dropped 2 bases and J dropped 5 bases, with 10 bases sitting between them. In DNA, the CDR3 is TGTGCCAGCAGCTTAGGAGGGCCAAACAATGAGCAGTTCTTC. Translation gives CASSLGGPNNEQFF.

V and J are TRBV12-3 or TRBV12-4 and TRBJ2-7; unclear D gene. V was trimmed by 4 bases and J by 2 bases, leaving 6 bases between them. CDR3 length equals 12 residues. The CDR3 reads CASSWSTYEQYF. The CDR3 coding sequence is TGTGCCAGCAGTTGGTCGACCTACGAGCAGTACTTC.

V gene TRBV6-5 combines with J gene TRBJ2-2; D is unresolved. V lost 8 bases and J lost 1, with 8 bases in between. This CDR3 contains 13 residues. Germline values: CDR1 MNHEY, CDR2 SVGAGI. The CDR3 bases are TGTGCCAGCGGTCTCGTGAACACCGGGGAGCTGTTTTTT. It encodes CASGLVNTGELFF.

J is TRBJ2-7 and V is TRBV6-5, with 7 bases identical to TRBD2. This CDR3 is 15 amino acids long. Unmatched junction bases numbered 15, after V lost 6 bases and J lost 7 bases. The germline CDR1 and CDR2 sequences are MNHEY and SVGAGI. The CDR3 bases are TGTGCCAGCAGAGCGGGACTATTGGCCGAAAGGGAGCAGTACTTC. It encodes CASRAGLLAEREQYF.

For this clone: One end of the junction is discordant with germline, which a read error may explain. The chain couples TRBV3-1 (or the pseudogene TRBV3-2) to TRBJ1-1, with D possibly being TRBD1 (5 bases). Looked up from germline, CDR1 is LGHDT and CDR2 is YNNKEL (reference sequence). The CDR3 totals 11 residues. Written as DNA, the CDR3 is TGTGCCAGCAGCCAACGGCAGGGTCCGATCTTT. This codes for CASSQRQGPIF.

The chain combines TRBV15 with TRBJ2-2, with no clear D. CDR3 length equals 13 residues. Germline-derived CDR1 and CDR2 are LNHNV and YYDKDF (reference sequence). The V end was cut by 3 bases, the J end by 5 bases, with 7 bases between. CDR3 DNA: TGTGCCACCAGCAGCCCAGAGACCGGGGAGCTGTTTTTT. It encodes CATSSPETGELFF.

The chain employs TRBV4-3 and TRBJ1-5; tentatively, D is TRBD1 (5 bases). Germline V gene lookup returns CDR1 LGHNA and CDR2 YSLEER. With 3 bases removed from V and 3 bases from J, the gap between germline ends came to 12 bases. The CDR3 sequence is 15 residues long. CDR3 sequence (DNA): TGCGCCAGCAGCCAGAGCAGGGAGTTCAATCAGCCCCAGCATTTT. It translates to CASSQSREFNQPQHF.

This chain uses TRBV6-5 with TRBJ1-2; no firm D call. Between the trimmed V and J ends, which lost 2 bases and 0 bases, there was a span of 7 bases. CDR1 and CDR2 from the germline V gene are MNHEY and SVGAGI. The CDR3 is 14 amino acids. CDR3: CASSYGDANYGYTF. The CDR3 coding sequence is TGTGCCAGCAGTTACGGAGATGCTAACTATGGCTACACCTTC.

The chain employs TRBV7-6 and TRBJ2-3, with D perhaps matching TRBD1 or TRBD2 (5 bases each). V gave up 5 bases and J gave up 7 bases, with 19 bases separating them. The CDR3 has 15 amino acids. Germline V gene data show CDR1 as SGHVS and CDR2 as FNYEAQ. The CDR3 bases are TGTGCCAGCAGCCCAACCGGGACCCTTTTCAATACGCAGTATTTT. It is translated as CASSPTGTLFNTQYF.